This is a list of T cell receptor beta chains from one sample in a study of cytotoxic CD8 clonotypes in ibrutinib-treated CLL. The method was immunoSEQ multiplex PCR; TCRdb's version includes in-frame clones alone and lacks a portion of them. The sample carries approximately 190,000 clones, around 75% recorded once. Source: PBMCs, taken after 12 months of ibrutinib treatment. These receptors originate from a human donor with chronic lymphocytic leukemia. CDR3s include the opening cysteine and the closing phenylalanine or tryptophan. Each record gives: J gene, D gene, clone size, V gene, CDR3 protein, CDR3 DNA. A D gene is named only where the DNA matches it firmly. A row's size may be missing; if present it is once, few, many or a size class.

TRBJ2-2 | . | many | TRBV4-3 | CASSQYEVANTGELFF | TGCGCCAGCAGCCAATACGAGGTGGCGAACACCGGGGAGCTGTTTTTT
TRBJ1-2 | TRBD1 | few | TRBV2 | CASQRDREDGYTF | TGTGCCAGCCAGAGAGACAGGGAGGATGGCTACACCTTC
TRBJ1-2 | TRBD1 | few | TRBV28 | CASKTQGVVDYGYTF | TGTGCCAGCAAGACACAGGGGGTGGTAGACTATGGCTACACCTTC
TRBJ2-2 | . | . | TRBV2 | CAFPEVASRDTGELFF | TGTGCCTTCCCCGAGGTTGCGTCTAGGGACACCGGGGAGCTGTTTTTT
TRBJ2-3 | . | . | TRBV28 | CASSLIGDTDTQYF | TGTGCCAGCAGTTTAATCGGAGACACAGATACGCAGTATTTT
TRBJ1-6 | . | few | TRBV14 | CASSQELLNSPLHF | TGTGCCAGCAGCCAAGAACTTCTTAATTCACCCCTCCACTTT
TRBJ2-4 | . | . | TRBV28 | CASSFSRTSHRGYF | TGTGCCAGCAGTTTCTCAAGGACTAGCCACAGGGGGTACTTC
TRBJ1-4 | . | few | TRBV5-1 | CASSPLATNEKLFF | TGCGCCAGCAGCCCACTCGCAACTAATGAAAAACTGTTTTTT
TRBJ2-5 | TRBD1 | . | TRBV28 | CASSTYSGTGLGAQYF | TGTGCCAGCAGTACCTACTCCGGGACAGGCCTCGGGGCCCAGTACTTC
TRBJ1-2 | . | . | TRBV27 | CASSLSVQGGGYTF | TGTGCCAGCAGTTTGAGTGTACAGGGAGGGGGCTACACCTTC
TRBJ1-1 | . | . | TRBV6-6 | CASSYNRWGNTEAFF | TGTGCCAGCAGTTACAATCGGTGGGGGAACACTGAAGCTTTCTTT
TRBJ2-3 | TRBD2 | . | TRBV5-1 | CASSLLLAGGMTSSTDTQYF | TGCGCCAGCAGCTTGTTGCTAGCGGGGGGCATGACTTCTAGCACAGATACGCAGTATTTT
TRBJ1-1 | . | . | TRBV9 | CASSLTGTKNTEAFF | TGTGCCAGCAGCTTAACCGGGACAAAGAACACTGAAGCTTTCTTT
TRBJ2-1 | . | few | TRBV11-3 | CASSLELAYNEQFF | TGTGCCAGCAGCTTAGAACTAGCCTACAATGAGCAGTTCTTC
TRBJ1-5 | . | . | TRBV7-2 | CASSLGFRGNQPQHF | TGTGCCAGCAGCTTAGGATTTAGAGGCAATCAGCCCCAGCATTTT
TRBJ2-2 | . | . | TRBV6-5 | CASSFKTGPTGELFF | TGTGCCAGCAGTTTTAAGACAGGTCCCACCGGGGAGCTGTTTTTT
TRBJ2-1 | . | . | TRBV6-5 | CASSSTSLDEQFF | TGTGCCAGCAGCTCAACTAGCTTGGATGAGCAGTTCTTC
TRBJ1-1 | TRBD1 | . | TRBV6-5 | CASSTGDRMNTEAFF | TGTGCCAGCAGTACAGGGGACAGGATGAACACTGAAGCTTTCTTT
TRBJ1-6 | . | . | TRBV7-9 | CASSSQGTNSPLHF | TGTGCCAGCAGCTCCCAGGGCACCAATTCACCCCTCCACTTT
TRBJ2-2 | TRBD2 | once | TRBV7-2 | CASSLALAGAGELFF | TGTGCCAGCAGCTTAGCGCTAGCGGGAGCCGGGGAGCTGTTTTTT
TRBJ1-2 | . | . | TRBV15 | CATERGDDGYTF | TGTGCCACCGAACGGGGGGATGACGGCTACACCTTC
TRBJ2-7 | TRBD2 | once | TRBV4-2 | CASSQDSGTPTYEQYF | TGTGCCAGCAGCCAAGATAGCGGGACCCCCACCTACGAGCAGTACTTC
TRBJ1-2 | . | once | TRBV18 | CASSPVNYGYTF | TGTGCCAGCTCCCCGGTAAACTATGGCTACACCTTC
TRBJ2-3 | TRBD2 | . | TRBV5-1 | CASSSRTSGTDTQYF | TGCGCCAGCAGCTCCAGGACTAGCGGCACAGATACGCAGTATTTT
TRBJ2-7 | . | . | TRBV7-2 | CASSPGSGSYEQYF | TGTGCCAGCAGCCCCGGTAGCGGAAGCTACGAGCAGTACTTC
TRBJ1-1 | . | . | TRBV6-6 | CASSRQSGTEAFF | TGTGCCAGCAGTCGACAGTCTGGAACTGAAGCTTTCTTT